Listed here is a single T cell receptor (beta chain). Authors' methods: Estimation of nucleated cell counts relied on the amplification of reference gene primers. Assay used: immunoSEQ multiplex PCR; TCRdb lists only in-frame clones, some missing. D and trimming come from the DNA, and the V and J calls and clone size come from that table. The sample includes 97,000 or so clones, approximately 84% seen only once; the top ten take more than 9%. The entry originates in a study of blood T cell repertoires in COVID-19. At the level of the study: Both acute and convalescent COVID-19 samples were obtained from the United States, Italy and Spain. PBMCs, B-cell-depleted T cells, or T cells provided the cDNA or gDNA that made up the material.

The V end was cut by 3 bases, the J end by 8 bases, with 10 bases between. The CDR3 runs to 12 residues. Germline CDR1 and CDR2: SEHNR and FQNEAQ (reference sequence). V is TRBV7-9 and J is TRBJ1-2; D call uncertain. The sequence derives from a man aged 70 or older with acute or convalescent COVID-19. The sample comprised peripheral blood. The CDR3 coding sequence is TGTGCCAGCAGCTTCGAAATTCGGGGCTACACCTTC. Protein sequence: CASSFEIRGYTF.